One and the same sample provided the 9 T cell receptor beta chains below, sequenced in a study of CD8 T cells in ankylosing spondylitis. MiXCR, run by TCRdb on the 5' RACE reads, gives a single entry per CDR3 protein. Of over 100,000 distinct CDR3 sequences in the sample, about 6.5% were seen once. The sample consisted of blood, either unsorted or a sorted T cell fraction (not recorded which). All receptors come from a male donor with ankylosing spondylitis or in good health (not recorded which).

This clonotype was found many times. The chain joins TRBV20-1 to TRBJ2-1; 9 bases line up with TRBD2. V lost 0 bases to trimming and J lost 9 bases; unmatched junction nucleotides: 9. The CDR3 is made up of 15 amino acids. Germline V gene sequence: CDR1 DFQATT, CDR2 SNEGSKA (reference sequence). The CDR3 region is CSAREGTSRYGEQFF. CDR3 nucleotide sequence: TGCAGTGCTAGAGAGGGGACTAGCAGGTACGGTGAGCAGTTCTTC.

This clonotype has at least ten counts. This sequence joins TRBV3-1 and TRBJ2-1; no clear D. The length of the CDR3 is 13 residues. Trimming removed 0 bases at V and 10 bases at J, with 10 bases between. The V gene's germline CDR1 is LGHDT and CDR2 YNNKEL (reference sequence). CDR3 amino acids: CASSQDLGWEQFF. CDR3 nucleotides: TGTGCCAGCAGCCAAGATCTGGGGTGGGAGCAGTTCTTC.

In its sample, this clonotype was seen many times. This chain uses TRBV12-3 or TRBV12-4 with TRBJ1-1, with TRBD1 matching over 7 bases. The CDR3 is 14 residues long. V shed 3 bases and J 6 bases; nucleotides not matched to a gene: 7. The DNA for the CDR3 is TGTGCCAGCAGTTTCAGGGGGGCAGGGTCTGAAGCTTTCTTT. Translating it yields CASSFRGAGSEAFF.

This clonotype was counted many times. The CDR3 spells CASSLETRSGYEQYF. For the CDR3, the DNA is TGTGCCAGCAGCTTGGAGACTAGGTCAGGATACGAGCAGTACTTC. The genes are TRBV5-6 and TRBJ2-7, with D maybe TRBD2 (6 bases). Trimming removed 0 bases from V and 4 bases from J, with 14 bases in between. Germline values: CDR1 SGHDT, CDR2 YYEEEE. This CDR3 comprises 15 residues.

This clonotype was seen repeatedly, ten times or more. CDR3 nucleotides: TGCGCCAGCAGCCTCACGGGGGGGAACACTGAAGCTTTCTTT. Protein sequence: CASSLTGGNTEAFF. The V and J genes are TRBV5-1 and TRBJ1-1; D is possibly TRBD1 (5 bases). CDR1 is SGHRS and CDR2 is YFSETQ in the germline V gene. The CDR3 sequence is 14 residues long. V lost 4 bases and J 1 base, leaving 11 bases between the germline ends.

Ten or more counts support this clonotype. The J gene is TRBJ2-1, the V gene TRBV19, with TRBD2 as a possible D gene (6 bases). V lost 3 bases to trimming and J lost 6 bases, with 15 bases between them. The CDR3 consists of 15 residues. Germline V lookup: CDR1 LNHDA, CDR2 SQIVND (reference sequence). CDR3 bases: TGTGCCAGTAGTATCATTGTGACTAGTACCAATGAGCAGTTCTTC. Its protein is CASSIIVTSTNEQFF.

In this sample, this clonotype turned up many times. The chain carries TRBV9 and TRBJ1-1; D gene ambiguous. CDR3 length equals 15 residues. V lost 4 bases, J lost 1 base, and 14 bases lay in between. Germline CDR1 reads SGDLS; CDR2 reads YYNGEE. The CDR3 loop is CASSPGVVWNTEAFF. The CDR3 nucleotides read TGTGCCAGCAGCCCAGGTGTAGTCTGGAACACTGAAGCTTTCTTT.

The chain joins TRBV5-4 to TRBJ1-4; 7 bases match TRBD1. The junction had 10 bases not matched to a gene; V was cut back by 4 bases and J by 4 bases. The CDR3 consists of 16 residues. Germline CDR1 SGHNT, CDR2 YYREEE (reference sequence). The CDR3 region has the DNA TGTGCCAGCAGCCATGGGCAGACAGGGCTTAATGAAAAACTGTTTTTT. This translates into CASSHGQTGLNEKLFF.

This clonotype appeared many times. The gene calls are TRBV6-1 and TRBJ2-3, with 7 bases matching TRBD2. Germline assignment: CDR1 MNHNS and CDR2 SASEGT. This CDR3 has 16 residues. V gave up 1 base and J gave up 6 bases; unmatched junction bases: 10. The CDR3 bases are TGTGCCAGCAGTGAAGGCGGGAGCCCAGGGAGGGATACGCAGTATTTT. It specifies CASSEGGSPGRDTQYF.